Following are 9 T cell receptor beta chains from one sample sequenced in a study of cytomegalovirus exposure and HLA in healthy donors (dated by TCRdb to about 2017). Receptor amplification or capture employed the immunoSEQ multiplex PCR assay. The multiplex PCR relied on a mix of 60 forward primers for TCR Vbeta segments and 13 reverse primers for TCR Jbeta segments. The clones in this table, taken by TCRdb from immuneACCESS, are in-frame only. Not every clone is retained; where verified, under half of the shortfall comes from an unresolved V gene, and the cause of the rest is unknown. Recorded for this sample are about 130,000 clones; 85% to 90% of them occurred a single time. The ten largest clones add up to approximately 4.7% of the sample. Sample: PBMCs. These receptors were taken from a woman in her twenties or thirties in good health and CMV-seronegative.

The chain has TRBV4-1 and TRBJ1-1, with TRBD1 matching 7 bases. This CDR3 has 14 amino acids. CDR1 is MGHRA, CDR2 YSYEKL, per germline. V lost 3 bases and J lost 5; bases outside the gene matches: 6. CDR3 DNA sequence: TGCGCCAGCAGCCATGTACAGGGGAGGACTGAAGCTTTCTTT. Protein sequence: CASSHVQGRTEAFF.

V gene TRBV19 combines with J gene TRBJ2-7, with 7 bases fitting TRBD2. The CDR3 extends over 14 amino acids. In germline, CDR1 is LNHDA, CDR2 SQIVND (reference sequence). V gave up 5 bases and J gave up 0 bases; unmatched junction bases: 4. CDR3 nucleotides: TGTGCCAGTAGTGGGAGGGAGCACTCCTACGAGCAGTACTTC. Encoded protein: CASSGREHSYEQYF.

V usage is TRBV6-5 and J usage is TRBJ1-1; TRBD1 agrees at 7 bases. This CDR3 comprises 13 residues. The germline V gene encodes CDR1 MNHEY and CDR2 SVGAGI. The trim removed 5 bases at V and 5 bases at J, leaving 5 bases unmatched. The CDR3 spells CASSPNRGTEAFF. The CDR3 nucleotides read TGTGCCAGCAGTCCGAACAGGGGTACTGAAGCTTTCTTT.

The chain couples TRBV27 to TRBJ1-6, with D possibly matching TRBD1 (5 bases). There are 15 residues in the CDR3. The germline V gene encodes CDR1 MNHEY and CDR2 SMNVEV (reference sequence). Trimming took 0 bases from V and 9 from J, leaving 12 bases between them. CDR3 region: CASSLSGPNGSPLHF. CDR3 bases: TGTGCCAGCAGTTTATCGGGGCCTAACGGTTCACCCCTCCACTTT.

This clone was detected only a few times. The V call is TRBV5-6, the J call TRBJ2-7, with TRBD2 identical over 10 bases. The germline V gene encodes CDR1 SGHDT and CDR2 YYEEEE. The V segment lost 4 bases and the J segment 5 bases; nucleotides outside the gene matches: 12. The CDR3 spans 16 residues. CDR3: CASSAQGAGGKNEQYF. CDR3 in DNA: TGTGCCAGCAGCGCGCAGGGAGCGGGGGGGAAGAACGAGCAGTACTTC. The full variable domain, its missing parts supplied by reference TRBV5-6 and TRBJ2-7, is DAGVTQSPTHLIKTRGQQVTLRCSPKSGHDTVSWYQQALGQGPQFIFQYYEEEERQRGNFPDRFSGHQFPNYSSELNVNALLLGDSALYLCASSAQGAGGKNEQYFGPGTRLTVT.

The genes are TRBV30 and TRBJ1-1; 7 nucleotides align to TRBD1. The V gene end was trimmed by 8 bases and the J gene end by 1 base; junction bases not matched to a gene: 4. Germline-derived CDR1 and CDR2 are GTSNPN and SVGIG (reference sequence). The length of the CDR3 is 12 residues. CDR3 DNA sequence: TGTGCCGGAAGACAGGGGAACACTGAAGCTTTCTTT. Its protein is CAGRQGNTEAFF.

The V and J genes are TRBV19 and TRBJ2-6; possibly TRBD2 for D (6 bases). V shed 7 bases and J shed 0 bases, with 19 bases lying between them. In germline, CDR1 is LNHDA, CDR2 SQIVND (reference sequence). This CDR3 comprises 18 residues. The CDR3, as DNA: TGTGCCAGTACCAATTTGGTCAGGGAGGCCTCTGGGGCCAACGTCCTGACTTTC. Its translation is CASTNLVREASGANVLTF. The whole variable domain, remainder taken from reference TRBV19 and TRBJ2-6, is DGGITQSPKYLFRKEGQNVTLSCEQNLNHDAMYWYRQDPGQGLRLIYYSQIVNDFQKGDIAEGYSVSREKKESFPLTVTSAQKNPTAFYLCASTNLVREASGANVLTFGAGSRLTVL.

This sequence joins TRBV5-1 and TRBJ2-3; D is possibly TRBD1 (6 bases). The CDR3 has 15 amino acids. Per the germline V gene, CDR1 is SGHRS and CDR2 is YFSETQ. Between the trimmed V and J ends, which lost 0 bases and 4 bases, there was a span of 12 bases. The CDR3 region is CASSLGGQGPDTQYF. In nucleotides, the CDR3 is TGCGCCAGCAGCTTGGGAGGGCAGGGGCCAGATACGCAGTATTTT.

The chain joins TRBV27 to TRBJ2-2; 11 nucleotides match TRBD1. Per germline, CDR1 MNHEY and CDR2 SMNVEV (reference sequence). The length of the CDR3 is 15 residues. Germline trimming cut 5 bases from V and 5 bases from J; bases unmatched to any gene: 4. The CDR3: CASSPGQGATGELFF. The CDR3 DNA is TGTGCCAGCAGTCCCGGACAGGGGGCGACCGGGGAGCTGTTTTTT.